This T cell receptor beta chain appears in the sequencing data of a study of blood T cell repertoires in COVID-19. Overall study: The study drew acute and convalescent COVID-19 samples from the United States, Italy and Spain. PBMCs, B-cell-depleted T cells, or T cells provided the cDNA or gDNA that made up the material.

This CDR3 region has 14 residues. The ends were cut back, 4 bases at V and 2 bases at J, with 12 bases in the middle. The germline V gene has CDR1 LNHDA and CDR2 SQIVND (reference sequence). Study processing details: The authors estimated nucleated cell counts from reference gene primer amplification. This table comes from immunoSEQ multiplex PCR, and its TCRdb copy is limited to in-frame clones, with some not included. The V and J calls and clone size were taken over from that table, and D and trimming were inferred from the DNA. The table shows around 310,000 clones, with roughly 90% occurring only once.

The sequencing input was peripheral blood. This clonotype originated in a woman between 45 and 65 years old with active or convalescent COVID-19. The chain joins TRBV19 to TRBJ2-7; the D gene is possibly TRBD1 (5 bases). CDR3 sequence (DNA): TGTGCCAGTAGTAGGTGGCAGGGCGCCTACGAGCAGTACTTC. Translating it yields CASSRWQGAYEQYF.